The sequence of this T cell receptor beta chain was determined in a study of tumor-infiltrating lymphocytes in primary liver carcinoma. The study extracted blood RNA from unsorted whole blood and also extracted germline DNA. The CDR3 sequence is 17 residues long. Looked up from germline, CDR1 is MNHEY and CDR2 is SVGEGT. Total RNA amounting to roughly 0.5 ug was the source from which TCR beta cDNA was made with a constant-region primer. The TCR beta library was amplified through three nested multiplex PCR rounds in a modified ARM-PCR procedure. TRBV1-TRBV30 forward and Cbeta reverse primers drove the first two approximately 10-cycle rounds. TCRdb reanalysed the multiplex PCR reads using MiXCR and keeps one entry per CDR3 protein. The sample has approximately 320,000 distinct CDR3 sequences; around three fifths are singletons.

The rearrangement links TRBV6-2 or TRBV6-3 to TRBJ2-1; the match to TRBD2 covers 11 bases. The sample was peripheral blood. This clonotype was sampled from a woman aged 25 to 39 with primary liver carcinoma and hepatitis B virus infection. The CDR3 spells CTTRPASGRTPRGEQFF. As DNA, the CDR3 is TGTACCACCCGCCCCGCTAGCGGGAGGACCCCTCGGGGGGAGCAGTTCTTC.